The T cell receptor (beta chain) under discussion was sequenced for a study of metastatic and nonmetastatic thyroid tumors. Regarding the study as a whole: When malignant thyroid tumors were compared with benign nodules, TCR beta diversity was reportedly significantly higher in the malignant tumors. This held in both blood and tumor samples.

Patients had received no treatment of any kind before thyroid surgery. The germline gives CDR1 LNHNV, CDR2 YYDKDF (reference sequence). The CDR3 is 15 residues long. V shed 0 bases, J shed 5 bases, and the junction held 6 bases outside the gene matches. Turning to this clone: As yet, its antigen is unknown.

Study processing details: Building a distant-metastasis classifier for papillary thyroid cancer drew on CDR3 differences across clinicopathological groups. TCRdb re-clonotyped the PCR reads through MiXCR. For this entry, the V and J calls and clone size follow TCRdb and not the study's own pipeline. The sample includes about 26,000 clones, approximately 24% of them seen just once. The sequenced material came from blood. V gene TRBV15 combines with J gene TRBJ1-1, with 7 bases aligning to TRBD1. The receptor comes from a female donor with papillary thyroid cancer or a benign thyroid nodule (not recorded which). Some clones in this sample may be carry-over from other donors' samples. The CDR3 region has the DNA TGTGCCACCAGCAGAGATCGGACAGGACGGACTGAAGCTTTCTTT. This encodes CATSRDRTGRTEAFF.